The rows below give T cell receptor beta chains drawn from one sample of a study of T cell responses to AZD1222 COVID-19 vaccine. Sequencing was performed with immunoSEQ multiplex PCR; in TCRdb, only in-frame clones are kept and a portion is missing. This table has more than 95,000 clones, roughly 91% appearing once. This sample comprised peripheral blood, obtained on day 0 of AZD1222 vaccination. These receptors came from an adult in good health. The CDR3 runs from the conserved cysteine through the conserved F or W. Each record gives: clone size, J gene, D gene, V gene, CDR3 protein, CDR3 DNA. D genes are given only for firm matches. Clone size, where shown, is once, few, many, or a class for clones that have expanded.

clone_size: .; j_call: TRBJ1-4; d_call: .; v_call: TRBV12-3/TRBV12-4; cdr3_aa: CASSLGGKEKLFF; cdr3_nt: TGTGCCAGCAGTTTAGGGGGAAAAGAAAAACTGTTTTTT
clone_size: .; j_call: TRBJ2-7; d_call: .; v_call: TRBV2; cdr3_aa: CASSDTSEQYF; cdr3_nt: TGTGCCAGCAGTGATACCAGCGAGCAGTACTTC
clone_size: .; j_call: TRBJ1-5; d_call: .; v_call: TRBV12-3/TRBV12-4; cdr3_aa: CASGGQGIQPQHF; cdr3_nt: TGTGCCAGCGGTGGCCAGGGGATACAGCCCCAGCATTTT
clone_size: .; j_call: TRBJ2-3; d_call: TRBD1; v_call: TRBV29-1; cdr3_aa: CSATDRERGTDTQYF; cdr3_nt: TGCAGCGCTACGGACAGGGAAAGAGGCACAGATACGCAGTATTTT
clone_size: .; j_call: TRBJ2-7; d_call: .; v_call: TRBV18; cdr3_aa: CASSPSRSYEQYF; cdr3_nt: TGTGCCAGCTCACCGAGTCGTTCCTACGAGCAGTACTTC
clone_size: .; j_call: TRBJ2-1; d_call: TRBD1; v_call: TRBV5-1; cdr3_aa: CASSSGQGRGDEQFF; cdr3_nt: TGCGCCAGCAGCTCAGGACAGGGGAGAGGCGATGAGCAGTTCTTC
clone_size: .; j_call: TRBJ2-7; d_call: .; v_call: TRBV7-9; cdr3_aa: CASSLPGPYEQYF; cdr3_nt: TGTGCCAGCAGCTTACCCGGCCCCTACGAGCAGTACTTC
clone_size: .; j_call: TRBJ2-1; d_call: TRBD2; v_call: TRBV30; cdr3_aa: CAWRPAGAYNEQFF; cdr3_nt: TGTGCCTGGAGACCAGCGGGAGCCTACAATGAGCAGTTCTTC
clone_size: .; j_call: TRBJ1-1; d_call: .; v_call: TRBV10-1; cdr3_aa: CASSEGTGMYTEAFF; cdr3_nt: TGCGCCAGCAGTGAGGGAACAGGGATGTACACTGAAGCTTTCTTT
clone_size: .; j_call: TRBJ2-2; d_call: TRBD2; v_call: TRBV5-8; cdr3_aa: CASSYTRSGRARGELFF; cdr3_nt: TGTGCCAGCAGCTATACCCGAAGCGGGAGGGCCCGCGGGGAGCTGTTTTTT
clone_size: .; j_call: TRBJ2-3; d_call: TRBD2; v_call: TRBV5-1; cdr3_aa: CASSWTGASGSVTDTQYF; cdr3_nt: TGCGCCAGCAGCTGGACCGGGGCTAGCGGGAGTGTGACAGATACGCAGTATTTT
clone_size: .; j_call: TRBJ2-2; d_call: .; v_call: TRBV6-5; cdr3_aa: CASSYEPGGVGELFF; cdr3_nt: TGTGCCAGCAGTTACGAGCCCGGGGGTGTGGGGGAGCTGTTTTTT
clone_size: .; j_call: TRBJ1-1; d_call: .; v_call: TRBV28; cdr3_aa: CASSLNTRGAEAFF; cdr3_nt: TGTGCCAGCAGTTTAAACACCCGGGGGGCTGAAGCTTTCTTT
clone_size: few; j_call: TRBJ1-4; d_call: .; v_call: TRBV19; cdr3_aa: CASSDTGFNEKLFF; cdr3_nt: TGTGCCAGTAGCGATACAGGGTTTAATGAAAAACTGTTTTTT
clone_size: .; j_call: TRBJ2-6; d_call: .; v_call: TRBV18; cdr3_aa: CASSPLFDSGANVLTF; cdr3_nt: TGTGCCAGCTCACCCCTCTTTGACTCTGGGGCCAACGTCCTGACTTTC
clone_size: .; j_call: TRBJ2-7; d_call: TRBD1; v_call: TRBV7-9; cdr3_aa: CASRRGQGYEQYF; cdr3_nt: TGTGCCAGCAGACGTGGACAGGGCTACGAGCAGTACTTC
clone_size: once; j_call: TRBJ2-1; d_call: TRBD2; v_call: TRBV28; cdr3_aa: CATRIPGLVYNEQFF; cdr3_nt: TGTGCCACCCGGATACCGGGACTAGTCTACAATGAGCAGTTCTTC
clone_size: once; j_call: TRBJ2-7; d_call: TRBD2; v_call: TRBV4-3; cdr3_aa: CASSHFSGSGYEQYF; cdr3_nt: TGCGCCAGCAGCCACTTTAGCGGGAGTGGCTACGAGCAGTACTTC
clone_size: .; j_call: TRBJ1-5; d_call: .; v_call: TRBV4-1; cdr3_aa: CASSQELDRRQPQHF; cdr3_nt: TGCGCCAGCAGCCAAGAGCTGGACAGAAGGCAGCCCCAGCATTTT
clone_size: .; j_call: TRBJ2-3; d_call: .; v_call: TRBV27; cdr3_aa: CASSFNRRGATQYF; cdr3_nt: TGTGCCAGCAGTTTCAACCGGAGGGGCGCTACGCAGTATTTT
clone_size: .; j_call: TRBJ1-5; d_call: .; v_call: TRBV18; cdr3_aa: CASSGGSNQPQHF; cdr3_nt: TGTGCCAGCTCAGGGGGTAGCAATCAGCCCCAGCATTTT
clone_size: .; j_call: TRBJ1-5; d_call: TRBD1; v_call: TRBV15; cdr3_aa: CATSRGQGVRQPQHF; cdr3_nt: TGTGCCACCAGCAGAGGACAGGGGGTCAGGCAGCCCCAGCATTTT
clone_size: .; j_call: TRBJ1-6; d_call: TRBD1; v_call: TRBV2; cdr3_aa: CASRGTGGNSPLHF; cdr3_nt: TGTGCCAGCAGGGGGACAGGTGGTAATTCACCCCTCCACTTT
clone_size: .; j_call: TRBJ2-2; d_call: .; v_call: TRBV5-1; cdr3_aa: CASSLRTVTGELFF; cdr3_nt: TGCGCCAGCAGCTTGCGGACCGTAACCGGGGAGCTGTTTTTT
clone_size: .; j_call: TRBJ1-3; d_call: .; v_call: TRBV6-6; cdr3_aa: CASASDGNTIYF; cdr3_nt: TGTGCCAGCGCCTCTGATGGAAACACCATATATTTT
clone_size: .; j_call: TRBJ1-4; d_call: .; v_call: TRBV7-2; cdr3_aa: CASSTGNEKLFF; cdr3_nt: TGTGCCAGCAGCACCGGTAATGAAAAACTGTTTTTT
clone_size: .; j_call: TRBJ2-1; d_call: TRBD1; v_call: TRBV30; cdr3_aa: CAWRSRDRDNEQFF; cdr3_nt: TGTGCCTGGAGGTCTCGGGACAGGGACAATGAGCAGTTCTTC
clone_size: .; j_call: TRBJ2-7; d_call: TRBD2; v_call: TRBV11-2; cdr3_aa: CASSLGTSGRSFYEQYF; cdr3_nt: TGTGCCAGCAGCCTCGGGACTAGCGGGAGGAGCTTTTACGAGCAGTACTTC
clone_size: .; j_call: TRBJ1-1; d_call: TRBD1; v_call: TRBV5-1; cdr3_aa: CASKQGQGTNTEAFF; cdr3_nt: TGCGCCAGCAAACAGGGACAGGGAACGAACACTGAAGCTTTCTTT
clone_size: .; j_call: TRBJ1-1; d_call: .; v_call: TRBV5-1; cdr3_aa: CASSPLQGSKTEAFF; cdr3_nt: TGCGCCAGCAGCCCCCTGCAGGGGTCTAAGACTGAAGCTTTCTTT
clone_size: .; j_call: TRBJ1-5; d_call: .; v_call: TRBV10-2; cdr3_aa: CASSEQGRAGQPQHF; cdr3_nt: TGCGCCAGCAGTGAACAGGGTCGGGCGGGTCAGCCCCAGCATTTT
clone_size: .; j_call: TRBJ2-1; d_call: TRBD1; v_call: TRBV27; cdr3_aa: CASSRGQATYNEQFF; cdr3_nt: TGTGCCAGCAGCCGCGGACAGGCAACATACAATGAGCAGTTCTTC
clone_size: .; j_call: TRBJ1-5; d_call: .; v_call: TRBV28; cdr3_aa: CASTTGIWSNQPQHF; cdr3_nt: TGTGCCAGCACAACAGGGATTTGGAGCAATCAGCCCCAGCATTTT
clone_size: .; j_call: TRBJ2-5; d_call: .; v_call: TRBV21-1; cdr3_aa: CASSKVQGGETQYF; cdr3_nt: TGTGCCAGCAGCAAAGTACAGGGGGGAGAGACCCAGTACTTC
clone_size: .; j_call: TRBJ2-3; d_call: .; v_call: TRBV5-1; cdr3_aa: CASSYGSSSTDTQYF; cdr3_nt: TGCGCCAGCAGCTACGGGAGCAGTAGCACAGATACGCAGTATTTT
clone_size: .; j_call: TRBJ2-3; d_call: .; v_call: TRBV19; cdr3_aa: CASSMSGVSTDTQYF; cdr3_nt: TGTGCCAGTAGTATGTCAGGAGTTAGCACAGATACGCAGTATTTT
clone_size: .; j_call: TRBJ2-2; d_call: TRBD2; v_call: TRBV5-1; cdr3_aa: CASSLRAGGPITGELFF; cdr3_nt: TGCGCCAGCAGCTTGAGAGCGGGAGGGCCGATAACCGGGGAGCTGTTTTTT
clone_size: .; j_call: TRBJ2-7; d_call: TRBD1; v_call: TRBV19; cdr3_aa: CASRQDRGHYEQYF; cdr3_nt: TGTGCCTCTCGACAGGACAGGGGACACTACGAGCAGTACTTC
clone_size: .; j_call: TRBJ1-6; d_call: .; v_call: TRBV3-1/TRBV3-2; cdr3_aa: CASSQAQGQSPLHF; cdr3_nt: TGTGCCAGCAGCCAAGCCCAGGGTCAATCACCCCTCCACTTT
clone_size: .; j_call: TRBJ2-1; d_call: TRBD2; v_call: TRBV5-1; cdr3_aa: CASSTLAGAGNEQFF; cdr3_nt: TGCGCCAGCAGCACACTAGCGGGAGCAGGAAATGAGCAGTTCTTC
clone_size: once; j_call: TRBJ2-1; d_call: .; v_call: TRBV11-2; cdr3_aa: CASSLEIEQFF; cdr3_nt: TGTGCCAGCAGTTTAGAGATTGAGCAGTTCTTC
clone_size: .; j_call: TRBJ2-1; d_call: .; v_call: TRBV10-3; cdr3_aa: CAISGTGNNEQFF; cdr3_nt: TGTGCCATCAGTGGGACTGGGAACAATGAGCAGTTCTTC
clone_size: .; j_call: TRBJ1-2; d_call: .; v_call: TRBV2; cdr3_aa: CASMRDFRDYGYTF; cdr3_nt: TGTGCCAGCATGAGGGACTTCAGGGACTATGGCTACACCTTC
clone_size: once; j_call: TRBJ2-7; d_call: .; v_call: TRBV12-3/TRBV12-4; cdr3_aa: CASSFQGGYEQYF; cdr3_nt: TGTGCCAGCAGTTTTCAGGGGGGCTACGAGCAGTACTTC
clone_size: .; j_call: TRBJ2-3; d_call: .; v_call: TRBV19; cdr3_aa: CASSPRGTVNTDTQYF; cdr3_nt: TGTGCCAGTAGTCCCAGGGGGACTGTCAACACAGATACGCAGTATTTT
clone_size: .; j_call: TRBJ1-1; d_call: .; v_call: TRBV19; cdr3_aa: CASSTGAPNTEAFF; cdr3_nt: TGTGCCAGCTCCACGGGGGCTCCGAACACTGAAGCTTTCTTT
clone_size: .; j_call: TRBJ1-1; d_call: TRBD1; v_call: TRBV19; cdr3_aa: CASSIKDRGSRTEAFF; cdr3_nt: TGTGCCAGTAGTATAAAAGACAGGGGGTCGCGCACTGAAGCTTTCTTT
clone_size: .; j_call: TRBJ1-2; d_call: TRBD1; v_call: TRBV5-6; cdr3_aa: CASSWGGQPYGYTF; cdr3_nt: TGTGCCAGCAGCTGGGGGGGACAGCCTTATGGCTACACCTTC
clone_size: .; j_call: TRBJ2-1; d_call: TRBD2; v_call: TRBV13; cdr3_aa: CASSSRRLAGGYNEQFF; cdr3_nt: TGTGCCAGCAGCTCCAGGCGACTAGCGGGGGGATACAATGAGCAGTTCTTC
clone_size: once; j_call: TRBJ2-7; d_call: TRBD2; v_call: TRBV4-1; cdr3_aa: CASSQTSGRAYEQYF; cdr3_nt: TGCGCCAGCAGCCAGACTAGCGGGAGGGCCTACGAGCAGTACTTC
clone_size: .; j_call: TRBJ2-7; d_call: .; v_call: TRBV12-3/TRBV12-4; cdr3_aa: CASSSYAAYEQYF; cdr3_nt: TGTGCCAGCAGTAGTTATGCTGCCTACGAGCAGTACTTC
clone_size: .; j_call: TRBJ2-7; d_call: TRBD2; v_call: TRBV11-2; cdr3_aa: CASSQGGLAVYEQYF; cdr3_nt: TGTGCCAGCAGCCAGGGGGGACTAGCGGTGTACGAGCAGTACTTC
clone_size: .; j_call: TRBJ1-4; d_call: .; v_call: TRBV6-1; cdr3_aa: CASRNLPSEKLFF; cdr3_nt: TGTGCCAGCAGAAACCTACCTAGCGAAAAACTGTTTTTT
clone_size: few; j_call: TRBJ2-1; d_call: .; v_call: TRBV7-2; cdr3_aa: CASSPPARPQIF; cdr3_nt: TGTGCCAGCAGCCCCCCTGCCCGCCCCCAGATCTTC
clone_size: .; j_call: TRBJ2-1; d_call: TRBD2; v_call: TRBV7-2; cdr3_aa: CASSLGEREKQFF; cdr3_nt: TGTGCCAGCAGCTTAGGAGAGCGGGAGAAGCAGTTCTTC